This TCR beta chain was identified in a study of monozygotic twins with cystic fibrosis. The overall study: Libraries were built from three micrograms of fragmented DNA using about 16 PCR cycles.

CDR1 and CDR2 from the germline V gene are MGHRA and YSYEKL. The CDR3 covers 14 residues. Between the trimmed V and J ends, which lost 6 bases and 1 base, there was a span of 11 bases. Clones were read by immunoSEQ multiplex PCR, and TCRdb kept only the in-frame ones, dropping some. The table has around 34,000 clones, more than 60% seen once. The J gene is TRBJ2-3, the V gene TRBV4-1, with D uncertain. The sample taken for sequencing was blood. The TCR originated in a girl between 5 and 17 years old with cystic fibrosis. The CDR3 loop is CASRPTTRTDTQYF. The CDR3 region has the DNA TGCGCCAGCAGACCTACGACACGCACAGATACGCAGTATTTT.